This TCR beta chain is drawn from a study of beta chain features in type 1 diabetes. Findings and limits, study-wide: All four CD4+ subsets of Type 1 diabetes patients contained TCRB CDR3s that were moderately but significantly shorter.

This clone was recorded a few times. The antigen is not known. The investigators reverse transcribed all of the isolated RNA, so they sequenced expressed TCRB transcripts. This table comes from immunoSEQ multiplex PCR, and its TCRdb copy is limited to in-frame clones, with some not included. The table lists 140,000 or so clones, about 13% of them singletons. Without exception, sorted populations had purity beyond 95%. V was cut by 4 bases and J by 1 base, with 11 bases left in between. CDR1 LNHDA and CDR2 SQIVND come from the germline V gene (reference sequence). The CDR3 is made up of 14 amino acids. This rearrangement joins TRBV19 to TRBJ2-7; a possible D gene is TRBD1 (6 bases). The receptor comes from a man aged 18-30 years with type 1 diabetes. Sequencing was performed on central memory CD4+ T cells from blood. The CDR3 loop is CASSTPDRSYEQYF. The CDR3 DNA reads as TGTGCCAGTAGTACCCCTGACAGGTCCTACGAGCAGTACTTC.